This T cell receptor beta chain was recorded in a study of CD8 T cells in ankylosing spondylitis. Broader study findings: A CD8+ phenotype characterized the disease-linked clones, which were relatively rare in peripheral blood. Prior literature has documented some motif variants in synovial fluid and blood from reactive arthritis. Clones linked to disease were reported to show significant enrichment in matched ankylosing spondylitis synovial fluid.

Construction of TCR beta libraries was performed using quantitative 5'-RACE with molecular barcodes. TCRdb re-called the 5' RACE reads with MiXCR, one entry per CDR3 protein. The profile shows roughly 120,000 distinct CDR3 sequences, roughly 7.3% of them singletons. This clonotype has ten or more counts. Its antigen is currently unknown. Input material: blood, either unsorted or a sorted T cell fraction (not recorded which). The clonotype originates from a male donor with ankylosing spondylitis or in good health (not recorded which).

In DNA form, the CDR3 reads TGTGCCAGCGGGACCACCCCTTACAATGAGCAGTTCTTC. This gives the protein CASGTTPYNEQFF. V gene TRBV27 combines with J gene TRBJ2-1; either TRBD1 or TRBD2 may supply D (5 bases each). The germline V and J ends were trimmed by 8 bases and 4 bases, with 12 bases remaining between them. Germline V CDR1 and CDR2: MNHEY, SMNVEV (reference sequence). CDR3 length: 13 amino acids.